These 22 T cell receptor beta chains share one sample of origin, sequenced in a study of CD8+ T cells in alopecia areata. Extraction and reverse transcription of RNA yielded cDNA as the sequencing template. Clones were sequenced by immunoSEQ multiplex PCR, and TCRdb holds only the in-frame ones, with some missing. Of about 200,000 clones in the sample, roughly 56% are singletons; the top ten hold approximately 4.9%. Sample: CD8+ T cells sorted from blood. These receptors were obtained from a human donor in good health.

V usage is TRBV29-1 and J usage is TRBJ2-7, with D tentatively TRBD2 (6 bases). From germline, CDR1 is SQVTM and CDR2 ANQGSEA. The V end was cut by 8 bases, the J end by 5 bases, with 13 bases between. The CDR3 consists of 11 residues. The CDR3 region is CSSSGGNEQYF. The DNA of the CDR3 is TGCAGCTCATCTGGGGGGAACGAGCAGTACTTC.

The V gene is TRBV30, the J gene TRBJ1-6; 9 bases are shared with TRBD1. The V gene's germline CDR1 is GTSNPN and CDR2 SVGIG (reference sequence). The CDR3 runs to 14 residues. V lost 1 base to trimming and J lost 8 bases; unmatched junction nucleotides: 3. The CDR3 loop reads CAWSGGQGDSPLHF. For the CDR3, the DNA is TGTGCCTGGAGTGGGGGACAGGGCGATTCACCCCTCCACTTT.

The chain joins TRBV9 to TRBJ1-1; 7 positions agree with TRBD1. This CDR3 has 14 amino acids. The germline V gene has CDR1 SGDLS and CDR2 YYNGEE. V was clipped by 3 bases and J by 3 bases; unmatched bases: 5. Here the CDR3 DNA reads TGTGCCAGCAGCGGCCGGGACAGCCACACTGAAGCTTTCTTT. It encodes CASSGRDSHTEAFF.

V gene TRBV2 combines with J gene TRBJ1-1, with D uncertain. The CDR3 has 12 residues. Trimming took off 4 bases at V and 2 bases at J, with 5 bases between the two ends. Germline V gene lookup returns CDR1 SNHLY and CDR2 FYNNEI. The DNA for the CDR3 is TGTGCCAGCAGTGTGGGTAACACTGAAGCTTTCTTT. Translating it yields CASSVGNTEAFF.

V usage is TRBV7-6 and J usage is TRBJ1-1; tentatively, D is TRBD1 (5 bases). The V end lost 5 bases, the J end lost 5 bases, and 18 bases lay between the germline ends. The CDR3 is 15 residues long. Germline loops: CDR1 SGHVS, CDR2 FNYEAQ. The CDR3 DNA is TGTGCCAGCAGCCCAGGGAGTCTGGGGCCTACTGAAGCTTTCTTT. Amino acid sequence: CASSPGSLGPTEAFF.

The J gene is TRBJ2-5, the V gene TRBV29-1, with a possible D match to TRBD1 (6 bases). The germline V and J ends were trimmed by 7 bases and 2 bases, with 11 bases remaining between them. Germline V CDR1 and CDR2: SQVTM, ANQGSEA. CDR3 length equals 12 residues. This CDR3 reads CSGMDSQETQYF. The CDR3 DNA reads TGCAGCGGTATGGACAGTCAAGAGACCCAGTACTTC.

The rearrangement uses TRBV21-1 and TRBJ2-7. TRBV21-1 is described as a pseudogene. This CDR3 has 16 amino acids. The CDR3 spells CASSKEERRAAYEQYF. The CDR3 nucleotides are TGTGCCAGCAGCAAAGAGGAACGAAGGGCCGCCTACGAGCAGTACTTC.

V and J are TRBV28 and TRBJ2-5; TRBD2 aligns across 7 bases. The CDR3 extends over 14 amino acids. The junction had 5 bases not matched to a gene; V was cut back by 3 bases and J by 4 bases. Germline V gene lookup returns CDR1 MDHEN and CDR2 SYDVKM. The CDR3: CASSFGSGGETQYF. DNA for the CDR3: TGTGCCAGCAGTTTCGGCTCGGGAGGAGAGACCCAGTACTTC.

This clone was recorded once. The chain couples TRBV5-1 to TRBJ1-2; a weak D match, TRBD1 (5 bases). The CDR3 runs to 11 residues. The germline CDR1 and CDR2 sequences are SGHRS and YFSETQ. The V gene lost 2 bases and the J gene lost 8 bases, with 7 bases spanning the gap. The DNA of the CDR3 is TGCGCCAGCAGCTTCGGGGGAGGCTACACCTTC. It codes for CASSFGGGYTF. Complete variable domain (other parts from reference TRBV5-1 and TRBJ1-2): KAGVTQTPRYLIKTRGQQVTLSCSPISGHRSVSWYQQTPGQGLQFLFEYFSETQRNKGNFPGRFSGRQFSNSRSEMNVSTLELGDSALYLCASSFGGGYTFGSGTRLTVV.

The chain has TRBV7-9 and TRBJ2-7; TRBD1 matches at 12 bases. V was clipped by 4 bases and J by 5 bases; unmatched bases: 6. This CDR3 contains 15 residues. The germline gives CDR1 SEHNR, CDR2 FQNEAQ (reference sequence). This CDR3 is CASSSTGTGGHEQYF. As DNA, the CDR3 is TGTGCCAGCAGCTCAACCGGGACAGGGGGCCACGAGCAGTACTTC.

The rearrangement joins TRBV4-1 to TRBJ1-5; D perhaps matches TRBD1 (6 bases). Germline CDR1 MGHRA, CDR2 YSYEKL. The CDR3 has 15 residues. V lost 1 base to trimming and J lost 6 bases, with 13 bases between them. The chain's CDR3 is CASSQVPQGTQPQHF. The CDR3 DNA follows: TGCGCCAGCAGCCAAGTCCCACAGGGAACTCAGCCCCAGCATTTT.

The chain is built from TRBV27 and TRBJ2-7, with D tentatively TRBD2 (7 bases). The germline V and J ends were trimmed by 3 bases and 5 bases, with 14 bases remaining between them. This CDR3 is 14 amino acids long. CDR1 MNHEY and CDR2 SMNVEV come from the germline V gene (reference sequence). The CDR3 loop reads CASSFVGGGNEQYF. In DNA, the CDR3 is TGTGCCAGCAGTTTTGTGGGCGGGGGCAACGAGCAGTACTTC.

This rearrangement joins TRBV25-1 to TRBJ2-1; D uncertain. V was trimmed by 1 base and J by 7 bases, leaving 5 bases between them. Looked up from germline, CDR1 is MGHDK and CDR2 is SYGVNS. This CDR3 contains 12 residues. CDR3 loop: CASSELRNEQFF. CDR3 in DNA: TGTGCCAGCAGTGAATTGAGAAATGAGCAGTTCTTC. The full variable domain, with the rest looked up from reference TRBV25-1 and TRBJ2-1, is EADIYQTPRYLVIGTGKKITLECSQTMGHDKMYWYQQDPGMELHLIHYSYGVNSTEKGDLSSESTVSRIRTEHFPLTLESARPSHTSQYLCASSELRNEQFFGPGTRLTVL.

The chain has TRBV4-1 and TRBJ1-5, with 8 bases that match TRBD1. Germline CDR1 MGHRA, CDR2 YSYEKL. The CDR3 sequence is 17 residues long. V lost 0 bases, J lost 5 bases, and 9 bases stayed unmatched. CDR3 amino acids: CASSQESIKDRDQPQHF. The CDR3 DNA reads TGCGCCAGCAGCCAAGAGTCTATAAAGGACAGGGATCAGCCCCAGCATTTT.

This clone occurred a few times. The gene calls are TRBV25-1 and TRBJ1-1, with D possibly TRBD1 on 5 matching bases. The CDR3 is made up of 14 amino acids. Looked up from germline, CDR1 is MGHDK and CDR2 is SYGVNS. The V end was cut by 0 bases, the J end by 8 bases, with 13 bases between. The CDR3 DNA is TGTGCCAGCAGTGAATATGGGGGGGGAGAAGAAGCTTTCTTT. Protein: CASSEYGGGEEAFF.

The sample holds a few counts of this clone. The J gene is TRBJ2-3, the V gene TRBV19, with 7 positions matching TRBD2. V lost 8 bases and J lost 0; bases outside the gene matches: 2. CDR1 LNHDA and CDR2 SQIVND come from the germline V gene (reference sequence). The CDR3 runs 13 residues. CDR3 DNA: TGTGCCAGTGGGAGGGCGAGCACAGATACGCAGTATTTT. Translating gives CASGRASTDTQYF. The variable domain in full, with the rest retrieved from reference TRBV19 and TRBJ2-3, is DGGITQSPKYLFRKEGQNVTLSCEQNLNHDAMYWYRQDPGQGLRLIYYSQIVNDFQKGDIAEGYSVSREKKESFPLTVTSAQKNPTAFYLCASGRASTDTQYFGPGTRLTVL.

CDR3 amino acids: CASSQKVGLDTEAFF. As DNA, the CDR3 is TGCGCCAGCAGCCAGAAAGTAGGTCTGGACACTGAAGCTTTCTTT. The rearrangement uses TRBV4-1 and TRBJ1-1, with D uncertain. Germline V lookup: CDR1 MGHRA, CDR2 YSYEKL. This CDR3 has 15 residues. V was trimmed by 3 bases and J by 3 bases, leaving 14 bases between them.

This chain connects TRBV9 to TRBJ2-3; D perhaps matches TRBD2 (5 bases). With 5 bases removed from V and 2 bases from J, the gap between germline ends came to 9 bases. Germline CDR1 and CDR2: SGDLS and YYNGEE. The CDR3 extends over 13 amino acids. The CDR3 loop reads CASREVITDTQYF. For the CDR3, the DNA is TGTGCCAGCAGGGAGGTAATCACAGATACGCAGTATTTT.

The chain links TRBV4-1 to TRBJ1-1; D unresolved. This CDR3 has 15 amino acids. Per the germline V gene, CDR1 is MGHRA and CDR2 is YSYEKL. With 0 bases removed from V and 1 base from J, the gap between germline ends came to 9 bases. CDR3 region: CASSQDLGKNTEAFF. The CDR3 DNA sequence: TGCGCCAGCAGCCAAGATCTAGGGAAGAACACTGAAGCTTTCTTT.

This chain connects TRBV29-1 to TRBJ2-7, with a tentative D call TRBD1 (6 bases). Per germline, CDR1 SQVTM and CDR2 ANQGSEA. Trimming shortened V by 7 bases and J by 2 bases, and 12 bases separated the two germline ends. This CDR3 comprises 12 residues. CDR3 sequence reads: CSAQDRAYEQYF. DNA for the CDR3: TGCAGCGCCCAGGACAGAGCCTACGAGCAGTACTTC.

This clone occurred once. This sequence joins TRBV4-1 and TRBJ1-2; tentative D call: TRBD1 (6 bases). The CDR3 loop spans 16 amino acids. CDR1 and CDR2 from the germline V gene are MGHRA and YSYEKL. The germline V and J ends were trimmed by 0 bases and 7 bases, with 18 bases remaining between them. This CDR3 is CASSQDNRPGVGGYTF. Here the CDR3 DNA reads TGCGCCAGCAGCCAAGATAACCGACCAGGGGTCGGTGGCTACACCTTC.

The J gene is TRBJ1-1, the V gene TRBV5-6, with 9 positions matching TRBD1. CDR3 size: 14 residues. Germline V gene lookup returns CDR1 SGHDT and CDR2 YYEEEE. The trim removed 4 bases at V and 5 bases at J, leaving 6 bases unmatched. CDR3 amino acids: CASSVLQGATEAFF. CDR3 DNA: TGTGCCAGCAGCGTTTTACAGGGGGCGACTGAAGCTTTCTTT.